This T cell receptor (beta chain) derives from a study of blood T cells in healthy people across ages. The study, taken as a whole, reports: Relative to aged donors, long-lived donors carried more naive CD4+ cells and displayed higher diversity.

For the second PCR, which ran for about 7 to 11 cycles, a sample-barcoded 5' primer and a J-beta primer mix were used. Via MiXCR, TCRdb re-called the 5' RACE reads, giving one row per CDR3 protein. The profile shows roughly 1.4 million distinct CDR3 sequences, roughly 59% of them singletons. V lost 6 bases, J lost 2 bases, and 14 bases lay in between. There are 14 residues in the CDR3. Per germline, CDR1 ENHRY and CDR2 SYGVKD. About this clonotype: The target antigen is unknown.

The sample was blood. V is TRBV10-3 and J is TRBJ2-7, with D possibly TRBD2 on 5 matching bases. The clonotype comes from a man aged 18 to 35 in good health. The DNA for the CDR3 is TGTGCCATCAGCCTTGGAAGGGAGACCTACGAGCAGTACTTC. Residues: CAISLGRETYEQYF.